This T cell receptor beta chain was retrieved from a study of blood T cell repertoires in COVID-19. Participants spanned ages about 18 to 95 years and resided in over 20 US areas. The V end was cut by 2 bases, the J end by 11 bases, with 9 bases between. The CDR3 loop spans 11 amino acids. Germline CDR1 is SNHLY and CDR2 is FYNNEI. TCRdb's copy holds only in-frame clones and misses some; the assay was immunoSEQ multiplex PCR. The data hold roughly 430,000 clones, with roughly 88% observed a single time. The sequencing sample was made of PBMCs or T cells enriched from blood (not recorded which). The clonotype originates from a woman between 35 and 50 years old with acute COVID-19. The chain links TRBV2 to TRBJ1-1, with D maybe TRBD1 (5 bases). The CDR3 coding sequence is TGTGCCAGCAGTGAACGAAGGGGTGCTTTCTTT. It encodes CASSERRGAFF. The variable domain in full, with the rest retrieved from reference TRBV2 and TRBJ1-1, is EPEVTQTPSHQVTQMGQEVILRCVPISNHLYFYWYRQILGQKVEFLVSFYNNEISEKSEIFDDQFSVERPDGSNFTLKIRSTKLEDSAMYFCASSERRGAFFGQGTRLTVV.